This TCR beta chain was documented in a study of Graves' ophthalmopathy and Graves' hyperthyroidism. With regard to this clonotype: One end of the junction is discordant with germline, which a read error may explain.

The TCR beta CDR3 regions underwent amplification from RNA transcripts. HTBI primers served in a first-round RT-PCR, which a second-round multiplex PCR followed. Each CDR3 protein gets one entry after TCRdb re-called the multiplex PCR reads with MiXCR. The table lists about 1.1 million distinct CDR3 sequences, around a third of them singletons. From germline, CDR1 is SGHRS and CDR2 YFSETQ. This CDR3 region has 14 residues. Enrollment excluded any patients with other autoimmune diseases, uncontrolled infections, pregnancy or lactation. The chain couples TRBV5-1 to TRBJ1-1, with D possibly being TRBD1 (5 bases). The source material was peripheral blood or thyroid tissue (not recorded which). The sequence derives from an adult man with Graves' hyperthyroidism. CDR3 DNA sequence: TGTGCCAGCAGCTTGCCGGCAGGGCGCACTGAAGCTCTCTTT. This encodes CASSLPAGRTEALF.